This T cell receptor (beta chain) derives from a study of blood T cell repertoires in COVID-19. Germline CDR1 is SGHRS and CDR2 is YFSETQ. The CDR3 spans 15 residues. The germline V and J ends were trimmed by 4 bases and 1 base, with 14 bases remaining between them. Sequencing used immunoSEQ multiplex PCR; TCRdb keeps in-frame clones, though not all of them. The data hold roughly 49,000 clones, with 75% to 85% observed a single time. The TCR comes from a man aged 35 to 55 with acute or convalescent COVID-19. This chain links TRBV5-1 with TRBJ1-1; D unresolved. Sequences were obtained from peripheral blood. In nucleotides, the CDR3 is TGCGCCAGCAGCCCCGAGGGCAGTAAGAACACTGAAGCTTTCTTT. Its translation: CASSPEGSKNTEAFF. The whole variable domain, remainder taken from reference TRBV5-1 and TRBJ1-1, is KAGVTQTPRYLIKTRGQQVTLSCSPISGHRSVSWYQQTPGQGLQFLFEYFSETQRNKGNFPGRFSGRQFSNSRSEMNVSTLELGDSALYLCASSPEGSKNTEAFFGQGTRLTVV.